This T cell receptor (beta chain) was captured by sequencing in a study of somatic mutations in cytotoxic T cells in rheumatoid arthritis. For the study at large: The authors flow-sorted some V beta antibody-stained T-cell populations at nearly 100% purity, including V beta1+ cells that they sequenced for TCRB. Findings and limits, study-wide: There were about an eighth of the roughly 65 patients in whom the largest CD8+ clone exceeded 20% of CD8+ cells.

The junction had 7 bases not matched to a gene; V was cut back by 1 base and J by 7 bases. CDR3 length: 15 residues. Germline V gene sequence: CDR1 SGHRS, CDR2 YFSETQ. This table comes from immunoSEQ multiplex PCR, and its TCRdb copy is limited to in-frame clones, with some not included. The sample lists about 19,000 clones, about 85% seen once, with under 8% in the top ten. Comment on this clone: The target antigen is unknown.

The sequencing sample was made of CD8+ T cells sorted from blood. The chain has TRBV5-1 and TRBJ2-1; TRBD2 matches at 8 bases. The sequence derives from a middle-aged woman with rheumatoid arthritis. The CDR3 loop reads CASSLTTGGPNEQFF. The DNA for the CDR3 is TGCGCCAGCAGCTTGACGACGGGGGGGCCTAATGAGCAGTTCTTC.